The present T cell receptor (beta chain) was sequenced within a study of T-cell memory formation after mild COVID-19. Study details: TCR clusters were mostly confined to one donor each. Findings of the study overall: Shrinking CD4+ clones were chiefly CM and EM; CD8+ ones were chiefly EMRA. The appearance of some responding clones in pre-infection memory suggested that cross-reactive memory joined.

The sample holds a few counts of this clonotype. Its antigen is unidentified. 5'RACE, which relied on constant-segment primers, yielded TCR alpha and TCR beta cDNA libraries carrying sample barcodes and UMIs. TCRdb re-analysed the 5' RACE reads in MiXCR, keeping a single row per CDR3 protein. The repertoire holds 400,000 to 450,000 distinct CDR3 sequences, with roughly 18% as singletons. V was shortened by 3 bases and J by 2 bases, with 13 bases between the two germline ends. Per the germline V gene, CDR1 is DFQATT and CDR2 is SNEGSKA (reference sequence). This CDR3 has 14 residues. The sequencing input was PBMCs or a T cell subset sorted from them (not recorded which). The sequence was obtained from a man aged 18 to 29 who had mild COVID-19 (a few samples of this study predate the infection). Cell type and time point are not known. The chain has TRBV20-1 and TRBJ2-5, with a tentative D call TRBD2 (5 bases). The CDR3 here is CSASKPGTQETQYF. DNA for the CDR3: TGCAGTGCTAGTAAACCGGGAACACAAGAGACCCAGTACTTC.